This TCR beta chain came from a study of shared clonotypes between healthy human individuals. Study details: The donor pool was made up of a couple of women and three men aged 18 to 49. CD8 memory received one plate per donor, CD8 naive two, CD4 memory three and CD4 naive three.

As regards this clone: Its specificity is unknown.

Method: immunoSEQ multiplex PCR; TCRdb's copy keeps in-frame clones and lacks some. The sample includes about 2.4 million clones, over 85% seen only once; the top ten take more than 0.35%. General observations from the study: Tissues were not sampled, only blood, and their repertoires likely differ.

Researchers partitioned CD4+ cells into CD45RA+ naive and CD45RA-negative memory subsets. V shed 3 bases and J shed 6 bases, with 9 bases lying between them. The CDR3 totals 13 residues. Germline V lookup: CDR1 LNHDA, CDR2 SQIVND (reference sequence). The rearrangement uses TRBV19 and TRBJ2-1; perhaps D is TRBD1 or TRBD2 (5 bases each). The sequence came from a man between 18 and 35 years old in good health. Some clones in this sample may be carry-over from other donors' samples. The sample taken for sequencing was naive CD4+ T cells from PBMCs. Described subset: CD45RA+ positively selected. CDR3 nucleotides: TGTGCCAGTAGTATTAGAGGGGCCAATGAGCAGTTCTTC. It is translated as CASSIRGANEQFF.